Reported below is one T cell receptor (beta chain). After removal of 1 base from V and 4 bases from J, the junction contained 10 bases not matched to a gene. CDR3 length: 17 residues. The germline CDR1 and CDR2 sequences are DFQATT and SNEGSKA (reference sequence). This sample is part of a study of blood T cells in healthy people across ages. A second PCR of roughly 7 to 11 cycles used a sample-barcoded 5' primer and a J-beta primer mix. A single record per CDR3 protein comes from TCRdb applying MiXCR to the 5' RACE reads. The table shows 1.8 million or so distinct CDR3 sequences, with about two fifths occurring only once.

The receptor was derived from a human donor in good health. The specimen sequenced was blood. The J gene is TRBJ2-3, the V gene TRBV20-1; 11 bases match TRBD1. The CDR3 bases are TGCAGTGCTAGAGTCGTTTCAGGACAGGGGGCTCCAGATACGCAGTATTTT. Protein product: CSARVVSGQGAPDTQYF.